Each of the 13 T cell receptor beta chains below was sequenced from the same sample in a study of blood T cell repertoires in COVID-19. Sequencing was performed with immunoSEQ multiplex PCR; in TCRdb, only in-frame clones are kept and a portion is missing. The repertoire holds some 140,000 clones, with around 77% as singletons. Sequencing was performed on peripheral blood. The receptor set was obtained from a human donor in a cohort sampled during active COVID-19.

In its sample, this clone was seen a few times. J is TRBJ1-1 and V is TRBV30, with no clear D. The germline CDR1 and CDR2 sequences are GTSNPN and SVGIG (reference sequence). The CDR3 contains 13 residues. Trimming stripped 4 bases from V and 6 bases from J, with 15 bases between. Written as DNA, the CDR3 is TGTGCCTGGACTCCGAGAACGAGTGCTGAAGCTTTCTTT. Translation gives CAWTPRTSAEAFF.

This clone was detected once. The chain couples TRBV9 to TRBJ1-1, with D hard to call. V was pared by 4 bases and J by 11 bases, with 9 bases between. Germline CDR1 SGDLS, CDR2 YYNGEE. This CDR3 is built from 10 residues. The CDR3 region is CASSPPGAFF. The CDR3 nucleotides read TGTGCCAGCAGCCCCCCCGGGGCTTTCTTT.

This chain joins TRBV5-3 and TRBJ2-1, with D perhaps TRBD1 (5 bases). TRBV5-3 is annotated as an ORF whose role is uncertain. This CDR3 has 16 residues. V gave up 1 base and J gave up 7 bases, with 18 bases separating them. The DNA for the CDR3 is TGTGCCAGAAGCTTGAAGTCACAGGATAATCGGAATGAGCAGTTCTTC. It specifies CARSLKSQDNRNEQFF.

The rearrangement uses TRBV5-6 and TRBJ1-5; possibly TRBD1 for D (6 bases). Germline V gene data show CDR1 as SGHDT and CDR2 as YYEEEE. The CDR3 length is 14 residues. Trimming shortened V by 5 bases and J by 9 bases, and 18 bases separated the two germline ends. CDR3 bases: TGTGCCAGCAGTTATACAGGGATGCCAGGGCCCCAGCATTTT. This sequence encodes CASSYTGMPGPQHF.

Only a few counts were recorded for this clone. The chain joins TRBV30 to TRBJ1-5; TRBD1 matches at 9 bases. This CDR3 is built from 14 residues. CDR1 is GTSNPN and CDR2 is SVGIG in the germline V gene (reference sequence). The ends lost 2 bases at V and 6 bases at J; junction bases unmatched: 5. Here the CDR3 DNA reads TGTGCCTGGAGTAAGGGGGGACAGGGTCAGCCCCAGCATTTT. Its translation is CAWSKGGQGQPQHF.

This clone was observed a few times. This chain joins TRBV2 and TRBJ2-3; 10 bases are shared with TRBD2. CDR3 length equals 14 residues. The trim removed 3 bases at V and 4 bases at J, leaving 1 base unmatched. Germline V gives CDR1 SNHLY, CDR2 FYNNEI. The CDR3 region has the DNA TGTGCCAGCAGTGACAGCGGGGGGGCAGATACGCAGTATTTT. Encoded protein: CASSDSGGADTQYF.

The rearrangement joins TRBV18 to TRBJ2-2; D gene uncertain. The CDR3 consists of 15 residues. The V and J ends lost 5 bases and 5 bases respectively, with 15 bases between them. CDR1 and CDR2 (germline): KGHSH, LQKENI. The CDR3 reads CASSSGPTGTGELFF. CDR3 sequence (DNA): TGTGCCAGCTCATCAGGTCCCACCGGAACCGGGGAGCTGTTTTTT.

The genes are TRBV5-1 and TRBJ2-7; D is unresolved. CDR3 length equals 15 residues. Per germline, CDR1 SGHRS and CDR2 YFSETQ. Deletions cut 0 bases from V and 2 bases from J, with 12 bases between. The CDR3 nucleotides are TGCGCCAGCAGCTTGGCCGTTGGCAGGACCTACGAGCAGTACTTC. Residues: CASSLAVGRTYEQYF.

The V and J genes are TRBV5-1 and TRBJ2-7; 11 nucleotides match TRBD1. CDR3 length: 14 residues. The J segment lost 6 bases and the V segment lost 2 bases, leaving 4 bases of the junction unmatched. Germline V gives CDR1 SGHRS, CDR2 YFSETQ. The CDR3 region is CASSFRTGGSEQYF. Written as DNA, the CDR3 is TGCGCCAGCAGCTTCAGGACAGGGGGCTCCGAGCAGTACTTC.

V gene TRBV6-5 combines with J gene TRBJ1-5; the D gene is possibly TRBD1 (5 bases). CDR3 size: 13 residues. Germline V gene lookup returns CDR1 MNHEY and CDR2 SVGAGI. Trimming took off 8 bases at V and 5 bases at J, with 13 bases between the two ends. CDR3 bases: TGTGCCAGCCATGGACACAACGATCAGCCCCAGCATTTT. It yields the protein CASHGHNDQPQHF.

The V gene is TRBV9, the J gene TRBJ1-2; TRBD1 might be the D (6 bases). The germline V and J ends were trimmed by 4 bases and 4 bases, with 20 bases remaining between them. Germline values: CDR1 SGDLS, CDR2 YYNGEE. CDR3 length: 16 amino acids. The CDR3: CASSPRMTGNRYGYTF. CDR3 nucleotides: TGTGCCAGCAGCCCTCGGATGACAGGCAACCGCTATGGCTACACCTTC.

This clone appeared a few times. The chain uses TRBV30 and TRBJ2-7; TRBD1 matches 9 bases. Germline V CDR1 and CDR2: GTSNPN, SVGIG (reference sequence). This CDR3 is 14 amino acids long. V lost 0 bases, J lost 5 bases, and 5 bases stayed unmatched. CDR3 sequence (DNA): TGTGCCTGGAGTGTAGGACAGGGGCTCGACGAGCAGTACTTC. This gives the protein CAWSVGQGLDEQYF. The full variable domain, its missing parts supplied by reference TRBV30 and TRBJ2-7, is SQTIHQWPATLVQPVGSPLSLECTVEGTSNPNLYWYRQAAGRGLQLLFYSVGIGQISSEVPQNLSASRPQDRQFILSSKKLLLSDSGFYLCAWSVGQGLDEQYFGPGTRLTVT.

This chain joins TRBV6-5 and TRBJ1-3; TRBD1 matches 9 bases. J lost 2 bases, V lost 0 bases, and 2 bases had no gene match. Germline V CDR1 and CDR2: MNHEY, SVGAGI. The CDR3 extends over 16 amino acids. CDR3 sequence: CASSYSGTGTGNTIYF. CDR3 nucleotide sequence: TGTGCCAGCAGTTACTCCGGGACAGGGACTGGAAACACCATATATTTT.